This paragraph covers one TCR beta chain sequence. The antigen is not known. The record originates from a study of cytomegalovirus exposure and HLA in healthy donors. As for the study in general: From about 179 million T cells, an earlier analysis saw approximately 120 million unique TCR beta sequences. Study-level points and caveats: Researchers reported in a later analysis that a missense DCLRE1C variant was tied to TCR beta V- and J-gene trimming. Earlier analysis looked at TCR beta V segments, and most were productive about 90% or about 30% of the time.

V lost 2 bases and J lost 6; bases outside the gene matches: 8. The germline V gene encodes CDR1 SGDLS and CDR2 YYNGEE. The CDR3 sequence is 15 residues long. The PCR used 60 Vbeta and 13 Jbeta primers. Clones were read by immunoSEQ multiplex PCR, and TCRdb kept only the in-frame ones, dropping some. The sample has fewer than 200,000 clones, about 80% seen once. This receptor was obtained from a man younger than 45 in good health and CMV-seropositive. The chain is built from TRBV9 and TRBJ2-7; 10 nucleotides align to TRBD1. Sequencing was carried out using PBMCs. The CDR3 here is CASSVAGTGDVEQYF. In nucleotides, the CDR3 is TGTGCCAGCAGCGTCGCCGGGACAGGGGACGTCGAGCAGTACTTC.